This entry features one T cell receptor beta chain sequence. The antigen is not known. This entry comes from a study of T cells after yellow fever vaccination. Study at large: Fractions with few cells were prepared using SMART-Seq v4 Ultra Low Input.

General observations from the study: Repertoires obtained by FACS sorting could include abundant clonotypes that entered as contaminants from the bulk population. Once the booster was given, most primary-vaccination clones reappeared, at around 96% for CD4 and 85% to 90% for CD8. A minor fraction of clonotypes spanned both CD4 and CD8 compartments.

TCRdb called the 5' RACE reads again in MiXCR, with one record for every CDR3 protein. The sample consists of 300,000 to 350,000 distinct CDR3 sequences, roughly 4% of them appearing once. This specimen consisted of PBMCs, obtained 5 days after the yellow fever booster vaccination. This TCR was sampled from a man between 18 and 29 years old who received the YFV17D yellow fever vaccine.

CDR3 DNA sequence: TGTGCCAGCAGCTTACCCCTGGGACAGGTCTATGGCTACACCTTC. Protein sequence: CASSLPLGQVYGYTF. This chain uses TRBV5-6 with TRBJ1-2; the match to TRBD1 covers 8 bases. Germline assignment: CDR1 SGHDT and CDR2 YYEEEE. With 2 bases clipped from V and 4 bases from J, the junction kept 7 bases outside the gene matches. The CDR3 spans 15 residues. Variable domain in full (rest from reference TRBV5-6 and TRBJ1-2): DAGVTQSPTHLIKTRGQQVTLRCSPKSGHDTVSWYQQALGQGPQFIFQYYEEEERQRGNFPDRFSGHQFPNYSSELNVNALLLGDSALYLCASSLPLGQVYGYTFGSGTRLTVV.